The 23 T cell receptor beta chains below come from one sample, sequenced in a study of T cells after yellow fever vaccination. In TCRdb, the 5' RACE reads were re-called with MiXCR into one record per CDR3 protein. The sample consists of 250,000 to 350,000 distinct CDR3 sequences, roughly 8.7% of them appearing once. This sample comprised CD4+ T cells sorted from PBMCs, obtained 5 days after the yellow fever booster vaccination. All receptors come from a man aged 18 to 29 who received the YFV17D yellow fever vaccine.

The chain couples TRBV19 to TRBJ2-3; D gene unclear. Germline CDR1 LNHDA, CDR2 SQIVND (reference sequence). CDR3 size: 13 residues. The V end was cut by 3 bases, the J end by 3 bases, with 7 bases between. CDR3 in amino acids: CASSIELTDTQYF. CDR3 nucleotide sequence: TGTGCCAGTAGTATCGAGCTAACAGATACGCAGTATTTT.

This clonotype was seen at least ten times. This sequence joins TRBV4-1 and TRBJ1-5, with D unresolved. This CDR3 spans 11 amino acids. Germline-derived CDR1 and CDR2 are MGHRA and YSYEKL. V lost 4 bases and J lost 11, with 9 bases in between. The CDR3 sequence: CASSLRGTQHF. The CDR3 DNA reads TGCGCCAGCAGCCTTCGAGGGACCCAGCATTTT.

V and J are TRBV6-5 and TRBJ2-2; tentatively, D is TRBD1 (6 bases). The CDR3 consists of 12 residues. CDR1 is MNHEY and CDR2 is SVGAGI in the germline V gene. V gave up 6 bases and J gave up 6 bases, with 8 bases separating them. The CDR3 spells CASRKGAGELFF. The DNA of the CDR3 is TGTGCCAGCAGAAAGGGGGCCGGGGAGCTGTTTTTT.

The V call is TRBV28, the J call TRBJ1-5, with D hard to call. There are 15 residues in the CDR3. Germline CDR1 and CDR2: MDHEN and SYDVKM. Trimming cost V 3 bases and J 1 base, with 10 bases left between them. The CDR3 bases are TGTGCCAGCAGTTTCAGTGGATGGAGCAATCAGCCCCAGCATTTT. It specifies CASSFSGWSNQPQHF.

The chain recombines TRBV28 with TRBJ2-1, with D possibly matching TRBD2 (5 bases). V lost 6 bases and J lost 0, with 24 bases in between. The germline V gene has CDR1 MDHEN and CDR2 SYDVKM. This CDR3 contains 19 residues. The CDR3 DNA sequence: TGTGCCAGCAGCGTCCCCGCGGGTCGCAGACCCCGCTCCTACAATGAGCAGTTCTTC. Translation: CASSVPAGRRPRSYNEQFF.

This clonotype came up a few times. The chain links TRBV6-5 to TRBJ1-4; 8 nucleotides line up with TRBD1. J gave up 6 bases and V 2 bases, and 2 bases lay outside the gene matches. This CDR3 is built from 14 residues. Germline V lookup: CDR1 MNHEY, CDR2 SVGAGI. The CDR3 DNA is TGTGCCAGCAGTTACGGACAGGGTTATGAAAAACTGTTTTTT. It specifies CASSYGQGYEKLFF.

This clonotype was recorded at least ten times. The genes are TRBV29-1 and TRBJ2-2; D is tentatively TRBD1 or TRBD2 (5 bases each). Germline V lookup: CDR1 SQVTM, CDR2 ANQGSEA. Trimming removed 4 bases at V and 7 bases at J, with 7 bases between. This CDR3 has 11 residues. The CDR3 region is CSVGGDGELFF. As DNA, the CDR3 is TGCAGCGTTGGAGGGGACGGGGAGCTGTTTTTT.

For the CDR3, the DNA is TGTGCCAGCAGCTTATTGGCCACCTTGGACGGGGAGCTGTTTTTT. Amino acids: CASSLLATLDGELFF. The V and J genes are TRBV7-9 and TRBJ2-2; D ambiguous. Germline CDR1 is SEHNR and CDR2 is FQNEAQ (reference sequence). The CDR3 covers 15 residues. V lost 2 bases, J lost 7 bases, and 14 bases lay in between. The full variable domain, completed using reference TRBV7-9 and TRBJ2-2, is DTGVSQNPRHKITKRGQNVTFRCDPISEHNRLYWYRQTLGQGPEFLTYFQNEAQLEKSRLLSDRFSAERPKGSFSTLEIQRTEQGDSAMYLCASSLLATLDGELFFGEGSRLTVL.

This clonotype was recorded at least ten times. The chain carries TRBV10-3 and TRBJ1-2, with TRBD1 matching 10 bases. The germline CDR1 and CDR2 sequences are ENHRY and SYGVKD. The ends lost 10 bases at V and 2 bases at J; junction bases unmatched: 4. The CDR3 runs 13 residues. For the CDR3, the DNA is TGTGCCAGCGGGACAGGGGAAAACTATGGCTACACCTTC. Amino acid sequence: CASGTGENYGYTF.

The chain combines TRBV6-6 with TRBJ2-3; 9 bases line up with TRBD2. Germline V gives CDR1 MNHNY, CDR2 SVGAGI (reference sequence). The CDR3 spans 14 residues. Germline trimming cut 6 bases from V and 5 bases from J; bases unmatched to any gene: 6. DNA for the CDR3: TGTGCCAGCAGGCGGGGGGGCGATAGAGATACGCAGTATTTT. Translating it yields CASRRGGDRDTQYF.

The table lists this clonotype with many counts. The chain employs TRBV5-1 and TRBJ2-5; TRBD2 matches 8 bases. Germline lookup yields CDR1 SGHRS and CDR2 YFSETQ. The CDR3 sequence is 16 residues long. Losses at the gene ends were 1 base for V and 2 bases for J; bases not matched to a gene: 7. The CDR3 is CASSLSSSGVQETQYF. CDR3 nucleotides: TGCGCCAGCAGCTTGTCCAGTAGCGGGGTACAAGAGACCCAGTACTTC. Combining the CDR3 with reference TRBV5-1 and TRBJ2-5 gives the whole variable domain KAGVTQTPRYLIKTRGQQVTLSCSPISGHRSVSWYQQTPGQGLQFLFEYFSETQRNKGNFPGRFSGRQFSNSRSEMNVSTLELGDSALYLCASSLSSSGVQETQYFGPGTRLLVL.

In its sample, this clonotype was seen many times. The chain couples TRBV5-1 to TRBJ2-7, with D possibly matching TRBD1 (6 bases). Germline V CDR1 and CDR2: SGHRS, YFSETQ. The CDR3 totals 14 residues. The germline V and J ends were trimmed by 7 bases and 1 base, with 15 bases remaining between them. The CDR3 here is CASRDNAGSYEQYF. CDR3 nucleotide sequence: TGCGCCAGCCGGGACAACGCTGGTTCCTACGAGCAGTACTTC.

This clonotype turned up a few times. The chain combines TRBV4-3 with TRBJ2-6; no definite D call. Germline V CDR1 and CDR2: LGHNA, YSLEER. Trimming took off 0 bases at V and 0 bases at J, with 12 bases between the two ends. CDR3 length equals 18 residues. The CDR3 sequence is CASSQDYPVSSGANVLTF. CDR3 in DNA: TGCGCCAGCAGCCAAGATTATCCAGTTAGCTCTGGGGCCAACGTCCTGACTTTC.

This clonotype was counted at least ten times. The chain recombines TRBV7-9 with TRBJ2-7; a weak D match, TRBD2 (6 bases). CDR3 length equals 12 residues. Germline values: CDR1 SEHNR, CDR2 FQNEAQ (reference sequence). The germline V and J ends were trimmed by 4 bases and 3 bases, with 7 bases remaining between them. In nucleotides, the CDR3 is TGTGCCAGCAGCTGGGGAGGCTACGAGCAGTACGTC. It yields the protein CASSWGGYEQYV.

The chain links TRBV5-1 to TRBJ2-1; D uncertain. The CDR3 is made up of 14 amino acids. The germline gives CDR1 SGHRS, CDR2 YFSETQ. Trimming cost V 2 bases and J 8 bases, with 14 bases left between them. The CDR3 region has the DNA TGCGCCAGCAGCTTCGGGTCCCATGGCGATGAGCAGTTCTTC. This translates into CASSFGSHGDEQFF.

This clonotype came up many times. CDR3 protein: CASSHSRAGWLYNEQFF. The CDR3 DNA reads TGTGCCAGCAGCCACAGCAGGGCCGGTTGGCTATACAATGAGCAGTTCTTC. The rearrangement uses TRBV7-9 and TRBJ2-1, with D tentatively TRBD1 (5 bases). The germline V and J ends were trimmed by 5 bases and 4 bases, with 21 bases remaining between them. From germline, CDR1 is SEHNR and CDR2 FQNEAQ (reference sequence). The CDR3 sequence is 17 residues long.

This chain's CDR3 is CSATFGVVEAFF. As DNA, the CDR3 is TGCAGTGCTACCTTCGGGGTCGTAGAGGCTTTCTTT. The V call is TRBV20-1, the J call TRBJ1-1, with no clear D. CDR1 is DFQATT and CDR2 is SNEGSKA in the germline V gene (reference sequence). The CDR3 loop spans 12 amino acids. Between the trimmed V and J ends, which lost 4 bases and 11 bases, there was a span of 17 bases.

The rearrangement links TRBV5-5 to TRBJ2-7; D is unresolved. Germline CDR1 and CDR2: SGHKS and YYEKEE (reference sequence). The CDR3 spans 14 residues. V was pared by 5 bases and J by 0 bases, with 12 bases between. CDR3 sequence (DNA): TGTGCCAGCAGAGGCCACGGTAGCTCCTACGAGCAGTACGTC. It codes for CASRGHGSSYEQYV.

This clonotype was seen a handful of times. Here the CDR3 DNA reads TGTGCCAGCAGGAATTTGGGACAGGCCCCCTACAATGAGCAGTTCTTC. Amino acids: CASRNLGQAPYNEQFF. The chain has TRBV7-8 and TRBJ2-1, with 8 bases identical to TRBD1. J gave up 2 bases and V 6 bases, and 9 bases lay outside the gene matches. The CDR3 totals 16 residues. Germline V gene data show CDR1 as SGHVS and CDR2 as FQNEAQ.

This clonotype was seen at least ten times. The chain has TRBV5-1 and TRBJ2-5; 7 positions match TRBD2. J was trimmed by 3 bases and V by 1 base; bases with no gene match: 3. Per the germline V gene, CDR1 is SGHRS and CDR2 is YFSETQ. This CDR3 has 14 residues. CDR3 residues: CASSLSGGEETQYF. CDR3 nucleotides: TGCGCCAGCAGCTTGTCGGGGGGTGAAGAGACCCAGTACTTC.

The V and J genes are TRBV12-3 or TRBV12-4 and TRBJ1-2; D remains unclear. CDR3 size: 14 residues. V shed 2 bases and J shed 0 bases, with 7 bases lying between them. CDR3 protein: CASSLQDANYGYTF. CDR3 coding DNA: TGTGCCAGCAGTTTACAAGATGCTAACTATGGCTACACCTTC.

The CDR3 loop reads CASSWDRVNTEAFF. CDR3 nucleotides: TGTGCCAGCAGTTGGGACAGGGTGAACACTGAAGCTTTCTTT. The rearrangement uses TRBV6-5 and TRBJ1-1, with TRBD1 identical over 9 bases. This CDR3 is 14 amino acids long. V shed 4 bases and J 0 bases; nucleotides not matched to a gene: 0. CDR1 and CDR2 from the germline V gene are MNHEY and SVGAGI.

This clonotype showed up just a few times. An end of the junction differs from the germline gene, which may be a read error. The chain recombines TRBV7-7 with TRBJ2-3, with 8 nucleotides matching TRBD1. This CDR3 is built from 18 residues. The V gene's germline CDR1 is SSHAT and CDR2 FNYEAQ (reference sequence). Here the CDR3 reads CASSLVQLGQGGTDTQYF. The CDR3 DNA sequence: TGTGCTAGCAGCTTAGTCCAGCTCGGACAGGGTGGCACAGATACGCAGTATTTT.